The 8 T cell receptor beta chains below were found in one sample sequenced in a study of low-dose radiotherapy and immunotherapy resistance in tumors (dated by TCRdb to 2021 to 2024). To make first-strand cDNA, Superscript III was used along with a set of TRAV- and TRBV-specific primers so that both the TCRalpha and TCRbeta chains were covered. TCRs were amplified for about 22 PCR cycles with Phusion, using a constant-region primer paired with the adapter attached to the V primers. The public reads were reprocessed in TCRdb via fastp at Q25 and MiXCR, keeping in-frame beta chains. A single entry per CDR3 protein holds the most common genes and DNA from its merged rows. The sample profile shows about 16,000 distinct CDR3 sequences; 70% of them were found once. Of the sample, approximately 5% is held by the ten largest clones. These receptors all stem from a human donor with advanced metastatic prostate, ovarian, gallbladder or colorectal cancer (not recorded which). This table probably holds off-target reads from a library built for another chain.

This clonotype is termed medium-sized (0.01 to 0.1%). The V and J genes are TRBV6-5 and TRBJ2-1; TRBD2 matches 14 bases. This CDR3 spans 15 amino acids. Germline lookup yields CDR1 MNHEY and CDR2 SVGAGI. J lost 9 bases, V lost 5 bases, and 6 bases had no gene match. The CDR3 region is CASSATSGGAGEQFF. The CDR3 coding sequence is TGTGCCAGCAGTGCGACTAGCGGGGGGGCCGGTGAGCAGTTCTTC.

This sequence joins TRBV2 and TRBJ2-1; maybe TRBD1 (6 bases). V was cut by 3 bases and J by 10 bases, with 19 bases left in between. CDR3 length equals 15 residues. In germline, CDR1 is SNHLY, CDR2 FYNNEI. As DNA, the CDR3 is TGTGCCAGCAGTGACGGGACAACCCCGTACCCCGAGCAGTTCTTC. As protein: CASSDGTTPYPEQFF.

The chain is built from TRBV7-6 and TRBJ1-1; D possibly corresponds to TRBD1 (6 bases). Germline V gene data show CDR1 as SGHVS and CDR2 as FNYEAQ. There are 13 residues in the CDR3. V shed 0 bases and J shed 5 bases, with 7 bases lying between them. The CDR3 here is CASSLARGTEAFF. The CDR3 DNA reads as TGTGCCAGCAGCTTAGCCAGGGGTACTGAAGCTTTCTTT. Drawing the rest from reference TRBV7-6 and TRBJ1-1, the complete variable domain is GAGVSQSPRYKVTKRGQDVALRCDPISGHVSLYWYRQALGQGPEFLTYFNYEAQQDKSGLPNDRFSAERPEGSISTLTIQRTEQRDSAMYRCASSLARGTEAFFGQGTRLTVV.

This chain links TRBV3-1 with TRBJ2-7; TRBD1 matches 8 bases. J lost 6 bases, V lost 6 bases, and 13 bases had no gene match. The CDR3 is 15 amino acids. Germline lookup yields CDR1 LGHDT and CDR2 YNNKEL (reference sequence). In DNA, the CDR3 is TGTGCCAGCAGAGACGGACAGGGAAAGTTTCGCGAGCAGTACTTC. Amino acids: CASRDGQGKFREQYF.

The chain employs TRBV28 and TRBJ2-7, with 7 bases lining up with TRBD2. V was pared by 7 bases and J by 5 bases, with 11 bases of the junction left unmatched. The CDR3 loop spans 14 amino acids. Germline lookup yields CDR1 MDHEN and CDR2 SYDVKM. The CDR3 DNA reads as TGTGCCAGCACCCCTTCGGGCGGGAGCAACGAGCAGTACTTC. Translated, it gives CASTPSGGSNEQYF.

This clonotype showed up just a few times. V gene TRBV28 combines with J gene TRBJ1-6, with D uncertain. The V and J ends lost 6 bases and 9 bases respectively, with 15 bases between them. This CDR3 has 14 amino acids. The germline V gene encodes CDR1 MDHEN and CDR2 SYDVKM. The DNA for the CDR3 is TGTGCCAGCAGCCCTCCCGCGCGGGGTTCACCCCTCCACTTT. Translated, it gives CASSPPARGSPLHF. The complete variable domain, with remaining parts taken from reference TRBV28 and TRBJ1-6, reads DVKVTQSSRYLVKRTGEKVFLECVQDMDHENMFWYRQDPGLGLRLIYFSYDVKMKEKGDIPEGYSVSREKKERFSLILESASTNQTSMYLCASSPPARGSPLHFGNGTRLTVT.

The genes are TRBV4-1 and TRBJ2-2; 7 bases are shared with TRBD1. The junction had 2 bases not matched to a gene; V was cut back by 8 bases and J by 2 bases. Germline CDR1 reads MGHRA; CDR2 reads YSYEKL. This CDR3 contains 13 residues. Here the CDR3 reads CASGQDNTGELFF. DNA of the CDR3: TGCGCCAGCGGACAGGATAACACCGGGGAGCTGTTTTTT.

The CDR3 nucleotides read TGTGCCAGCAGCGCTGTAACAGGATTTGAGCAGTTCTTC. Amino acid sequence: CASSAVTGFEQFF. The gene calls are TRBV7-2 and TRBJ2-1; D perhaps matches TRBD1 (5 bases). CDR1 and CDR2 from the germline V gene are SGHTA and FQGNSA. The length of the CDR3 is 13 residues. V shed 5 bases and J shed 9 bases, with 14 bases lying between them.